A single sample is the source of the 31 T cell receptor beta chains below, sequenced in a study of cytomegalovirus exposure and HLA in healthy donors. The PCR employed 60 Vbeta primers together with 13 Jbeta primers. Sequencing was performed with immunoSEQ multiplex PCR; in TCRdb, only in-frame clones are kept and a portion is missing. The sample lists about 160,000 clones, roughly 78% occurring once. Sequencing input: PBMCs. All receptors come from a woman aged 40 to 50 in good health and CMV-seronegative.

The rearrangement links TRBV6-4 to TRBJ1-1; D not resolved. Germline V gives CDR1 MRHNA, CDR2 SNTAGT. The V and J ends lost 0 bases and 1 base respectively, with 6 bases between them. This CDR3 is 14 amino acids long. The CDR3 bases are TGTGCCAGCAGTGACTCGGCAGGGAACACTGAAGCTTTCTTT. Amino acid sequence: CASSDSAGNTEAFF.

The chain uses TRBV11-1 and TRBJ2-1, with D possibly TRBD2 on 6 matching bases. Trimming removed 5 bases from V and 0 bases from J, with 8 bases in between. The germline V gene encodes CDR1 SGHAT and CDR2 FQDESV (reference sequence). This CDR3 has 14 residues. CDR3 loop: CASSATSSYNEQFF. The CDR3 nucleotides read TGTGCCAGCAGCGCGACTAGCTCCTACAATGAGCAGTTCTTC.

The rearrangement joins TRBV5-6 to TRBJ2-3; 9 bases line up with TRBD2. Trimming cost V 0 bases and J 4 bases; bases outside gene matches: 6. The CDR3 length is 16 residues. Germline CDR1 reads SGHDT; CDR2 reads YYEEEE. The DNA for the CDR3 is TGTGCCAGCAGCTTGGTGCGGGGGGGCCCGGCAGATACGCAGTATTTT. It is translated as CASSLVRGGPADTQYF.

This sequence joins TRBV6-5 and TRBJ2-1; weak D call: TRBD1 (5 bases). The CDR3 has 12 amino acids. The V and J ends lost 0 bases and 9 bases respectively, with 6 bases between them. Germline loops: CDR1 MNHEY, CDR2 SVGAGI. This CDR3 is CASSYSQGEQFF. CDR3 coding DNA: TGTGCCAGCAGTTACTCCCAGGGTGAGCAGTTCTTC.

The chain couples TRBV10-1 to TRBJ2-1; 9 nucleotides agree with TRBD1. The germline CDR1 and CDR2 sequences are WNHNN and SYGVQD (reference sequence). CDR3 size: 18 residues. Unmatched junction bases numbered 16, after V lost 5 bases and J lost 5 bases. The CDR3 nucleotides are TGCGCCAGCAGTTTATACCGGGACAGGGTTATTAGGAACAATGAGCAGTTCTTC. It is translated as CASSLYRDRVIRNNEQFF.

The chain links TRBV7-6 to TRBJ2-7, with no clear D. The CDR3 totals 16 residues. The germline V gene has CDR1 SGHVS and CDR2 FNYEAQ. The V gene lost 5 bases and the J gene lost 0 bases, with 17 bases spanning the gap. The CDR3, as DNA: TGTGCCAGCAGCCCTCCCCTAGTTACCAGCTCCTACGAGCAGTACTTC. Translated, it gives CASSPPLVTSSYEQYF.

The genes are TRBV19 and TRBJ2-7, with 7 bases fitting TRBD2. The CDR3 is made up of 15 amino acids. Germline V lookup: CDR1 LNHDA, CDR2 SQIVND (reference sequence). V trimming: 4 bases; J trimming: 3 bases; junction bases outside the gene matches: 9. The CDR3 DNA is TGTGCCAGTAGTAGCCTAGGCGGGGGTGGCTACGAGCAGTACTTC. Protein product: CASSSLGGGGYEQYF. Variable domain in full (rest from reference TRBV19 and TRBJ2-7): DGGITQSPKYLFRKEGQNVTLSCEQNLNHDAMYWYRQDPGQGLRLIYYSQIVNDFQKGDIAEGYSVSREKKESFPLTVTSAQKNPTAFYLCASSSLGGGGYEQYFGPGTRLTVT.

This clone was seen a few times. The chain employs TRBV6-1 and TRBJ1-3; tentative D call: TRBD1 (6 bases). The CDR3 consists of 15 residues. The germline V and J ends were trimmed by 5 bases and 4 bases, with 15 bases remaining between them. CDR1 is MNHNS, CDR2 SASEGT, per germline. CDR3 bases: TGTGCCAGCAGTTCCAGTGCGGGGGCGGGAAACACCATATATTTT. Encoded protein: CASSSSAGAGNTIYF.

As for this clone: An end of the junction differs from the germline gene, which may be a read error. The genes are TRBV28 and TRBJ1-1; D is possibly TRBD1 (5 bases). The CDR3 totals 13 residues. Germline-derived CDR1 and CDR2 are MDHEN and SYDVKM. CDR3 protein: CASSFPGNPEAFF. The CDR3 nucleotides read TGTGCCAGCAGTTTCCCAGGGAACCCTGAAGCTTTCTTT.

As regards this clone: One junction end disagrees with the germline gene, perhaps due to a read error. In DNA form, the CDR3 reads TGTGCCAGCACCATAGACAGCGAGCCTGAGTCTGAGGCTTTCTTT. Its protein product is CASTIDSEPESEAFF. This chain links TRBV9 with TRBJ1-1; D may be TRBD1 (5 bases). The germline CDR1 and CDR2 sequences are SGDLS and YYNGEE. The CDR3 is 15 residues long.

The chain has TRBV18 and TRBJ1-6; D is unresolved. Germline CDR1 and CDR2: KGHSH and LQKENI. V lost 1 base and J 10 bases, leaving 14 bases between the germline ends. CDR3 size: 15 residues. CDR3 sequence: CASSPRAGARSPLHF. The DNA for the CDR3 is TGTGCCAGCTCACCACGGGCAGGTGCACGATCACCCCTCCACTTT. Variable domain in full (rest from reference TRBV18 and TRBJ1-6): NAGVMQNPRHLVRRRGQEARLRCSPMKGHSHVYWYRQLPEEGLKFMVYLQKENIIDESGMPKERFSAEFPKEGPSILRIQQVVRGDSAAYFCASSPRAGARSPLHFGNGTRLTVT.

This rearrangement joins TRBV7-6 to TRBJ2-7; 11 nucleotides line up with TRBD2. Germline V gene lookup returns CDR1 SGHVS and CDR2 FNYEAQ. The CDR3 runs to 17 residues. The V segment lost 5 bases and the J segment 2 bases; nucleotides outside the gene matches: 11. DNA of the CDR3: TGTGCCAGCAGCGGAGGGGTTCTAGCGGGGGGTCCCTACGAGCAGTACTTC. Translated: CASSGGVLAGGPYEQYF.

This clone has just one count. CDR3 region: CASSLSGTRSYEQYF. The CDR3 nucleotides are TGCGCCAGCAGCTTGTCGGGGACTAGGTCCTACGAGCAGTACTTC. This sequence joins TRBV5-1 and TRBJ2-7, with 8 bases lining up with TRBD2. V lost 1 base to trimming and J lost 1 base; unmatched junction nucleotides: 4. Germline lookup yields CDR1 SGHRS and CDR2 YFSETQ. There are 15 residues in the CDR3.

The chain combines TRBV18 with TRBJ1-1, with D perhaps TRBD1 (6 bases). Between the trimmed V and J ends, which lost 1 base and 3 bases, there was a span of 12 bases. The CDR3 extends over 15 amino acids. In germline, CDR1 is KGHSH, CDR2 LQKENI. The CDR3 is CASSPRTEVDTEAFF. In DNA, the CDR3 is TGTGCCAGCTCACCACGGACAGAGGTCGACACTGAAGCTTTCTTT. Supplemented by reference TRBV18 and TRBJ1-1, the full variable domain reads NAGVMQNPRHLVRRRGQEARLRCSPMKGHSHVYWYRQLPEEGLKFMVYLQKENIIDESGMPKERFSAEFPKEGPSILRIQQVVRGDSAAYFCASSPRTEVDTEAFFGQGTRLTVV.

J is TRBJ2-1 and V is TRBV6-6; possible D gene TRBD1, 6 bases. CDR3 length equals 14 residues. CDR1 is MNHNY and CDR2 is SVGAGI in the germline V gene (reference sequence). V was cut by 0 bases and J by 8 bases, with 11 bases left in between. DNA of the CDR3: TGTGCCAGCAGTTACTCGATTGGGGGCTATGAGCAGTTCTTC. It yields the protein CASSYSIGGYEQFF.

This rearrangement joins TRBV6-4 to TRBJ2-1, with D possibly being TRBD2 (6 bases). This CDR3 comprises 16 residues. Germline V gives CDR1 MRHNA, CDR2 SNTAGT. Trimming pared 6 bases from V and 3 bases from J, leaving 18 bases between. Here the CDR3 reads CASSSRDFRDYNEQFF. The DNA for the CDR3 is TGTGCCAGCAGCTCCCGGGACTTCCGGGACTACAATGAGCAGTTCTTC.

This sequence joins TRBV9 and TRBJ1-4; 11 positions match TRBD1. Trimming at V came to 4 bases and at J to 8 bases, leaving 13 bases not matched to a gene. From germline, CDR1 is SGDLS and CDR2 YYNGEE. This CDR3 spans 17 amino acids. This chain's CDR3 is CASSPGQGALAREKLFF. CDR3 nucleotides: TGTGCCAGCAGCCCCGGACAGGGGGCGTTGGCTAGGGAAAAACTGTTTTTT.

This clone was seen a few times. The chain links TRBV2 to TRBJ2-5, with 7 bases matching TRBD1. V trimming: 5 bases; J trimming: 3 bases; junction bases outside the gene matches: 3. The CDR3 is made up of 13 amino acids. Germline CDR1 reads SNHLY; CDR2 reads FYNNEI. CDR3 amino acids: CASSIDREETQYF. DNA for the CDR3: TGTGCCAGCAGTATTGACAGGGAAGAGACCCAGTACTTC.

The V and J genes are TRBV5-3 and TRBJ2-5; 8 bases are shared with TRBD2. TRBV5-3 is recorded as an ORF, its role being uncertain. The V gene end was trimmed by 5 bases and the J gene end by 5 bases; junction bases not matched to a gene: 14. The CDR3 runs to 16 residues. This chain's CDR3 is CARRLGGGRWVETQYF. DNA of the CDR3: TGTGCCAGAAGACTCGGGGGGGGGCGGTGGGTTGAGACCCAGTACTTC.

V gene TRBV6-6 combines with J gene TRBJ2-5; D is unresolved. The V and J ends lost 5 bases and 4 bases respectively, with 8 bases between them. The CDR3 is 12 residues long. Germline CDR1 reads MNHNY; CDR2 reads SVGAGI (reference sequence). CDR3 in DNA: TGTGCCAGCAGTCTAACCGGAGAGACCCAGTACTTC. Its protein product is CASSLTGETQYF.

Worth noting for this clone: The same CDR3 can be traced to other DNA sequences in this sample. This chain joins TRBV5-1 and TRBJ1-4; D is uncertain. The CDR3 is made up of 14 amino acids. The germline CDR1 and CDR2 sequences are SGHRS and YFSETQ. Trimming cost V 0 bases and J 2 bases, with 5 bases left between them. CDR3 sequence reads: CASSLDSTNEKLFF. CDR3 sequence (DNA): TGCGCCAGCAGCTTGGACAGCACTAATGAAAAACTGTTTTTT.

The table lists this clone with a count of one. The J gene is TRBJ1-2, the V gene TRBV25-1, with 9 bases identical to TRBD1. The CDR3 runs 15 residues. Trimming at V came to 2 bases and at J to 4 bases, leaving 5 bases not matched to a gene. Per germline, CDR1 MGHDK and CDR2 SYGVNS. The CDR3 region is CASSEDRGFPYGYTF. The DNA of the CDR3 is TGTGCCAGCAGTGAAGACAGGGGGTTCCCCTATGGCTACACCTTC.

This chain uses TRBV7-6 with TRBJ2-7; weak D call: TRBD2 (5 bases). V shed 3 bases and J shed 6 bases, with 9 bases lying between them. CDR3 length: 12 residues. Per the germline V gene, CDR1 is SGHVS and CDR2 is FNYEAQ. DNA for the CDR3: TGTGCCAGCAGCTTTCTGGGGAGCGAGCAGTACTTC. It specifies CASSFLGSEQYF.

The V call is TRBV5-5, the J call TRBJ1-6; D not certain. The CDR3 sequence is 12 residues long. Germline CDR1 SGHKS, CDR2 YYEKEE (reference sequence). V was shortened by 0 bases and J by 10 bases, with 5 bases between the two germline ends. Written as DNA, the CDR3 is TGTGCCAGCAGCTTGGAACAATCACCCCTCCACTTT. Amino acids: CASSLEQSPLHF.

The rearrangement uses TRBV2 and TRBJ2-7; TRBD2 might be the D (6 bases). Trimming shortened V by 5 bases and J by 4 bases, and 9 bases separated the two germline ends. The CDR3 extends over 12 amino acids. Germline V lookup: CDR1 SNHLY, CDR2 FYNNEI. The CDR3 here is CASSKEGYEQYF. Here the CDR3 DNA reads TGTGCCAGCAGTAAGGAGGGATACGAGCAGTACTTC.

The rearrangement uses TRBV19 and TRBJ2-3; TRBD1 might be the D (6 bases). The CDR3 runs to 15 residues. Germline V CDR1 and CDR2: LNHDA, SQIVND (reference sequence). The V gene lost 3 bases and the J gene lost 4 bases, with 14 bases spanning the gap. In DNA form, the CDR3 reads TGTGCCAGTAGTATTGGTGGGGGCGGCCCAGATACGCAGTATTTT. The encoded protein is CASSIGGGGPDTQYF.

The rearrangement uses TRBV21-1 and TRBJ1-4; the table gives TRBD1 as D, unverified against the DNA. TRBV21-1 is a listed pseudogene. The CDR3 contains 14 residues. This CDR3 is CASMDRGEGEKLFF. CDR3 coding DNA: TGTGCCAGCATGGACAGGGGGGAGGGTGAAAAACTGTTTTTT.

The V gene is TRBV5-1, the J gene TRBJ1-2; TRBD1 matches at 7 bases. The germline CDR1 and CDR2 sequences are SGHRS and YFSETQ. J lost 7 bases, V lost 5 bases, and 11 bases had no gene match. The CDR3 sequence is 14 residues long. CDR3 amino acids: CASSRFTGDVGYTF. In nucleotides, the CDR3 is TGCGCCAGCAGTCGATTCACAGGGGACGTTGGCTACACCTTC.

V usage is TRBV7-2 and J usage is TRBJ1-3; D possibly corresponds to TRBD1 (6 bases). The V end lost 5 bases, the J end lost 1 base, and 12 bases lay between the germline ends. Per the germline V gene, CDR1 is SGHTA and CDR2 is FQGNSA. The CDR3 is 15 amino acids. The CDR3 bases are TGTGCCAGCAGCCTCTCTGGACAGTCTGGAAACACCATATATTTT. This translates into CASSLSGQSGNTIYF.

The chain combines TRBV7-2 with TRBJ1-2; D might be TRBD1 (5 bases). Trimming stripped 5 bases from V and 2 bases from J, with 18 bases between. In germline, CDR1 is SGHTA, CDR2 FQGNSA. The CDR3 covers 16 residues. The CDR3 sequence is CASSPGRGGWNYGYTF. The CDR3 DNA is TGTGCCAGCAGCCCGGGTCGGGGGGGTTGGAACTATGGCTACACCTTC.

The chain combines TRBV28 with TRBJ1-5; TRBD1 aligns across 9 bases. CDR3 length: 18 amino acids. Germline assignment: CDR1 MDHEN and CDR2 SYDVKM. V shed 6 bases, J shed 2 bases, and the junction held 14 bases outside the gene matches. CDR3 in amino acids: CASSYLGTGWEGNQPQHF. In nucleotides, the CDR3 is TGTGCCAGCAGCTATCTTGGGACAGGGTGGGAGGGCAATCAGCCCCAGCATTTT.